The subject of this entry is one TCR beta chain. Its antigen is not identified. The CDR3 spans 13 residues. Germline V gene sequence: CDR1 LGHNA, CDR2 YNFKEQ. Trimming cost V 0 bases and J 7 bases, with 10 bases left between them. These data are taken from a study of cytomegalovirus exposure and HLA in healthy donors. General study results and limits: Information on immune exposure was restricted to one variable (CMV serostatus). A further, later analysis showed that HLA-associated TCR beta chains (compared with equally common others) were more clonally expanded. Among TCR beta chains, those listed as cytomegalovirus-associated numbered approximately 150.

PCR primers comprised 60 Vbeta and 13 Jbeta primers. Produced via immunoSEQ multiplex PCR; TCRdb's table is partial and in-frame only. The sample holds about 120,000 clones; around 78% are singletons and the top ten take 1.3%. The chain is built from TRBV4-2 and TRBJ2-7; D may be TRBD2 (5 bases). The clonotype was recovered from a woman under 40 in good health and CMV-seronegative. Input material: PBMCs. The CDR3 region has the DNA TGTGCCAGCAGCCAAGATTTTAGAGGGGAGCAGTACTTC. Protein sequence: CASSQDFRGEQYF.